Below, one T cell receptor beta chain is given with its context. Antigen: not known. These data originate in a study of T cell repertoires in cytomegalovirus infection. Study-level information: Public signatures in TCR beta pointed to CMV infection and matching HLA type.

TCRdb used MiXCR to reprocess the reads, holding one entry per CDR3 protein. The table has some 680,000 distinct CDR3 sequences, roughly a third seen once. Study results and limitations: Cumulative frequency of public TCR beta families picked out carriers of CMV plus the relevant HLA. HLA-C-restricted CMV clonotypes gave the most frequent clonotype in two of eight donors.

J lost 7 bases, V lost 3 bases, and 9 bases had no gene match. This CDR3 is 16 amino acids long. CDR1 is SGDLS, CDR2 YYNGEE, per germline. Material for sequencing was PBMCs. The source is a human donor in good health (CMV status not recorded). Some clones in this sample may be carry-over from other donors' samples. The chain combines TRBV9 with TRBJ2-1; 11 bases map to TRBD2. The CDR3 is CASSASLAGEENEQFF. Here the CDR3 DNA reads TGTGCCAGCAGCGCTTCACTAGCGGGGGAGGAGAATGAGCAGTTCTTC.